The source of this T cell receptor (beta chain) is a study of cytomegalovirus exposure and HLA in healthy donors. Study observations and caveats: A few chains linked to CMV were shown in vitro to be specific for CMV antigens. The tendency of first-cohort TCR clusters to co-occur in the 120 validation repertoires was identified by a subsequent analysis.

Per the germline V gene, CDR1 is SGDLS and CDR2 is YYNGEE. With 3 bases removed from V and 2 bases from J, the gap between germline ends came to 11 bases. CDR3 length: 14 amino acids. Libraries were prepared by immunoSEQ multiplex PCR; TCRdb keeps only in-frame clonotypes and omits some of them. This table has approximately 220,000 clones, around 90% appearing once. A single count supports this clone. Its antigen is unidentified. This TCR derives from a woman aged 18-29 years in good health and CMV-seronegative. The chain recombines TRBV9 with TRBJ2-5; perhaps TRBD2 as D (6 bases). Sequenced sample: PBMCs. CDR3 sequence: CASSGPSEQETQYF. The CDR3, as DNA: TGTGCCAGCAGCGGCCCTAGCGAACAAGAGACCCAGTACTTC.